This record looks at one TCR beta chain sequence and its context. This record comes from a study of blood T cell repertoires in COVID-19. Study-wide background: Sources were T cells, B-cell-depleted T cells, or PBMCs; the material itself was cDNA or gDNA.

The CDR3 runs 17 residues. CDR1 is MDHEN, CDR2 SYDVKM, per germline. The J segment lost 1 base and the V segment lost 5 bases, leaving 8 bases of the junction unmatched. Recruits, aged roughly 18 to 89 years, lived in around 24 US areas. Participants had their cohort set by participant-reported clinical history. Donors in Cohort 3 who had recovered were those with two negative PCRs, healthcare professional clearance, or resolution of their symptoms. Measured with immunoSEQ multiplex PCR; TCRdb has only the in-frame clones, and not every one. The data hold 290,000 or so clones, with 75% to 95% observed a single time.

The sequence was collected from a woman aged 25 to 45 who had recovered from COVID-19. The genes are TRBV28 and TRBJ2-2, with TRBD1 matching 9 bases. The sample taken for sequencing was PBMCs or T cells enriched from blood (not recorded which). The CDR3 coding sequence is TGTGCCAGCAGTCCAACAGGGACAGGGCTGAACACCGGGGAGCTGTTTTTT. Its protein product is CASSPTGTGLNTGELFF.